This T cell receptor (beta chain) was recorded in a study of OX40 agonist ivuxolimab in advanced cancers. As for the study in general: The treatment was a fully human IgG2 OX40 agonist, ivuxolimab. Overall study results and limits: Relative to CD4+ cells, CD8+ T cells on average had more expanded clones.

On this clone: Its antigen is not identified.

The CDR3 covers 13 residues. V was clipped by 4 bases and J by 2 bases, with 8 bases between them. Germline V gives CDR1 MGHDK, CDR2 SYGVNS. Patients had blood sampled at baseline and again on cycle 4 day 1 and cycle 7 day 1. The protocol was immunoSEQ multiplex PCR, while the TCRdb copy is restricted to in-frame clones and leaves out a portion. The repertoire holds 55,000 to 70,000 clones, with 80% as singletons. The chain couples TRBV25-1 to TRBJ1-2, with D hard to call. The clonotype comes from an adult with an advanced solid tumor such as melanoma, head and neck, liver or kidney cancer. Specimen: CD4+ or CD8+ T cells sorted from blood, collected in a trial of the OX40 agonist ivuxolimab. The CDR3 DNA reads as TGTGCCAGCAGTGTTGCAGAAAACTATGGCTACACCTTC. It codes for CASSVAENYGYTF.